Below, 3 T cell receptor beta chains from the same sample are listed, as sequenced in a study of blood T cell repertoires in COVID-19. Some clones are missing from TCRdb's copy, which holds only in-frame ones; the method was immunoSEQ multiplex PCR. The sample includes around 260,000 clones, around 86% of them seen just once. Sequencing was performed on peripheral blood. The source of these receptors is a woman aged 25 to 39 with active or convalescent COVID-19.

In nucleotides, the CDR3 is TGTGCCAGCAGTGGGGACGGGGGGGGAAATACGCAGTATTTT. This sequence encodes CASSGDGGGNTQYF. The rearrangement uses TRBV2 and TRBJ2-3, with 8 bases that match TRBD2. The V gene end was trimmed by 4 bases and the J gene end by 7 bases; junction bases not matched to a gene: 7. CDR1 SNHLY and CDR2 FYNNEI come from the germline V gene. The CDR3 is 14 residues long.

V usage is TRBV6-5 and J usage is TRBJ1-2; 9 positions agree with TRBD1. Trimming cost V 2 bases and J 6 bases; bases outside gene matches: 7. The CDR3 loop spans 15 amino acids. Germline CDR1 reads MNHEY; CDR2 reads SVGAGI. The DNA of the CDR3 is TGTGCCAGCAGTTACGGACAGGGGAAAGTGAATGGCTACACCTTC. Protein sequence: CASSYGQGKVNGYTF.

The V call is TRBV7-2, the J call TRBJ2-1; 10 nucleotides match TRBD2. Germline assignment: CDR1 SGHTA and CDR2 FQGNSA. The junction had 9 bases not matched to a gene; V was cut back by 1 base and J by 9 bases. The CDR3 covers 16 residues. CDR3 sequence (DNA): TGTGCCAGCAGCTTAGGTCCAGCGGGGGGGCAGGCTGAGCAGTTCTTC. It specifies CASSLGPAGGQAEQFF.